Listed below are T cell receptor beta chains from one sample, sequenced in a study of cytomegalovirus exposure and HLA in healthy donors. Assay: immunoSEQ multiplex PCR; the TCRdb copy retains only in-frame clones and omits some. Of about 160,000 clones in the sample, 85% were seen once. Sequencing was carried out using PBMCs. These receptors originate from a man aged 25-45 years in good health and CMV-seropositive. The CDR3 runs from the conserved cysteine through the conserved F or W. D genes are given only for firm matches. Clone size is shown for a subset of rows, as once, few, many or a class of expanded clone.

size	V	J	D	CDR3	DNA
once	TRBV19	TRBJ2-7	TRBD2	CASSIGGGMSYEQYF	TGTGCCAGTAGTATCGGGGGGGGGATGTCCTACGAGCAGTACTTC
.	TRBV7-2	TRBJ2-3	TRBD2	CASSSPVLRSGGGDTQYF	TGTGCCAGCAGCTCCCCAGTTCTGCGTAGCGGGGGTGGGGATACGCAGTATTTT
.	TRBV7-6	TRBJ2-1	.	CASSLVHRTAYNEQFF	TGTGCCAGCAGCTTAGTCCACAGGACCGCCTACAATGAGCAGTTCTTC
.	TRBV29-1	TRBJ2-1	TRBD1	CSAPGQGVGEQFF	TGCAGCGCTCCGGGACAGGGGGTTGGTGAGCAGTTCTTC
.	TRBV4-3	TRBJ2-5	.	CASSQDRWLETQYF	TGCGCCAGCAGCCAAGATAGATGGTTGGAGACCCAGTACTTC
.	TRBV23-1	TRBJ2-1	TRBD2	CASSRRPRGVYNEQFF	TGCGCCAGCAGTCGCCGACCTCGGGGGGTCTACAATGAGCAGTTCTTC
.	TRBV5-6	TRBJ2-1	.	CASSLGPGHYNEQFF	TGTGCCAGCAGCTTGGGGCCGGGACACTACAATGAGCAGTTCTTC
.	TRBV14	TRBJ2-5	TRBD2	CASSQVLAGGPETQYF	TGTGCCAGCAGCCAAGTACTAGCGGGGGGGCCTGAGACCCAGTACTTC
many	TRBV28	TRBJ1-1	.	CASSARRENGFF	TGTGCCAGCAGCGCCCGGAGGGAAAACGGTTTCTTT
.	TRBV11-3	TRBJ2-5	TRBD2	CASSPGTSGRQETQYF	TGTGCCAGCAGCCCCGGGACTAGCGGGCGTCAAGAGACCCAGTACTTC
.	TRBV6-5	TRBJ2-1	TRBD2	CASSGAGGVNEQFF	TGTGCCAGCAGCGGCGCGGGGGGAGTAAATGAGCAGTTCTTC
.	TRBV4-3	TRBJ1-1	.	CASSQESRQMNTEAFF	TGCGCCAGCAGCCAAGAGTCTAGACAGATGAACACTGAAGCTTTCTTT
.	TRBV9	TRBJ2-1	.	CASNSGGPTYNEQFF	TGTGCCAGCAACTCAGGGGGGCCGACTTACAATGAGCAGTTCTTC
.	TRBV27	TRBJ2-1	TRBD1	CASRRNRGINEQFF	TGTGCCAGCAGGAGAAACAGGGGGATCAATGAGCAGTTCTTC
.	TRBV4-1	TRBJ1-6	TRBD1	CASSQDQDRVNSPLHF	TGCGCCAGCAGCCAAGATCAGGACAGGGTTAATTCACCCCTCCACTTT
many	TRBV7-7	TRBJ2-7	TRBD1	CASSLASGGEEQYF	TGTGCTAGCAGCTTAGCCTCAGGGGGTGAGGAGCAGTACTTC
.	TRBV29-1	TRBJ1-1	TRBD1	CSSRPDRGGNTEAFF	TGCAGCTCCCGACCGGACAGGGGGGGTAACACTGAAGCTTTCTTT
.	TRBV18	TRBJ2-1	TRBD1	CASSPQGTVYNEQFF	TGTGCCAGCTCACCACAAGGGACAGTATACAATGAGCAGTTCTTC
.	TRBV5-7	TRBJ1-5	.	CASRHFLRGGALNQPQHF	TGTGCCAGCAGGCACTTTTTGCGGGGGGGGGCTCTTAATCAGCCCCAGCATTTT
.	TRBV7-9	TRBJ2-3	.	CASSLSGADTQYF	TGTGCCAGCAGCTTATCCGGGGCAGATACGCAGTATTTT
few	TRBV11-2	TRBJ2-7	TRBD2	CASSFSGGAYEQYF	TGTGCCAGCAGTTTTAGCGGGGGGGCCTACGAGCAGTACTTC
once	TRBV6-1	TRBJ1-5	TRBD1	CASSGDRTSAQHF	TGTGCCAGCAGTGGGGACAGGACGTCAGCCCAGCATTTT
.	TRBV7-9	TRBJ2-5	TRBD2	CASSLALLADQETQYF	TGTGCCAGCAGCTTAGCTTTACTAGCGGACCAAGAGACCCAGTACTTC
.	TRBV11-3	TRBJ2-1	.	CASSLSGVPYNEQFF	TGTGCCAGCAGCTTATCAGGGGTCCCCTACAATGAGCAGTTCTTC
.	TRBV7-6	TRBJ1-5	TRBD1	CASSWDRDQPQHF	TGTGCCAGCAGCTGGGACAGGGATCAGCCCCAGCATTTT
.	TRBV2	TRBJ2-5	TRBD1	CASSSGGAPETQYF	TGTGCCAGCTCCTCAGGGGGCGCCCCAGAGACCCAGTACTTC
.	TRBV29-1	TRBJ2-1	TRBD1	CSATPGQAGNEQFF	TGCAGCGCCACGCCGGGACAGGCGGGGAATGAGCAGTTCTTC
few	TRBV7-3	TRBJ2-5	.	CASSLSGGLSETQYF	TGTGCCAGCAGCTTAAGCGGGGGCCTTTCAGAGACCCAGTACTTC
once	TRBV1	TRBJ1-1	.	CTSSQEDPGEGNTEAFF	TGCACCAGCAGCCAAGAAGACCCAGGGGAGGGGAACACTGAAGCTTTCTTT
once	TRBV27	TRBJ2-3	.	CASSLTVSSTDTQYF	TGTGCCAGCAGTTTGACAGTTAGTAGCACAGATACGCAGTATTTT
.	TRBV7-2	TRBJ1-1	.	CASTTRGIHAEAFF	TGTGCCAGCACCACAAGGGGTATCCACGCTGAAGCTTTCTTT
.	TRBV5-1	TRBJ2-1	TRBD2	CASTDSGGLSSYNEQFF	TGCGCCAGCACTGATAGCGGGGGTCTGAGCTCCTACAATGAGCAGTTCTTC
once	TRBV6-6	TRBJ2-1	.	CASSFSITYNEQFF	TGTGCCAGCAGTTTTTCTATTACCTACAATGAGCAGTTCTTC
.	TRBV5-1	TRBJ2-5	TRBD1	CASSLPTGGLQETQYF	TGCGCCAGCAGCCTTCCGACAGGGGGCCTCCAAGAGACCCAGTACTTC
.	TRBV5-1	TRBJ1-1	.	CASSTTTTEAFF	TGCGCCAGCAGTACGACTACCACTGAAGCTTTCTTT
.	TRBV5-6	TRBJ2-3	.	CASSLVKGDTQYF	TGTGCCAGCAGCTTGGTAAAGGGGGATACGCAGTATTTT
.	TRBV5-1	TRBJ2-3	.	CASSLALGADTQYF	TGCGCCAGCAGCTTGGCGCTAGGTGCAGATACGCAGTATTTT
.	TRBV5-1	TRBJ1-5	.	CASSLYGANQPQHF	TGCGCCAGCAGCTTATATGGGGCTAATCAGCCCCAGCATTTT
.	TRBV6-6	TRBJ2-7	TRBD1	CASSYLQGPEQYF	TGTGCCAGCAGTTACCTACAGGGGCCCGAGCAGTACTTC
.	TRBV7-9	TRBJ2-1	TRBD1	CASSLAGDRWNEQFF	TGTGCCAGCAGCTTAGCAGGGGACAGGTGGAATGAGCAGTTCTTC
.	TRBV4-1	TRBJ1-1	.	CASSHSTGLRSFF	TGCGCCAGCAGCCACTCGACAGGCTTGAGATCTTTCTTT
.	TRBV9	TRBJ1-1	TRBD1	CASSSRDRLVMNTEAFF	TGTGCCAGCAGCTCCCGGGACAGGCTAGTCATGAACACTGAAGCTTTCTTT
.	TRBV7-2	TRBJ1-1	.	CASSLVPGNFDTEAFF	TGTGCCAGCAGCTTAGTACCAGGGAATTTTGACACTGAAGCTTTCTTT
once	TRBV6-4	TRBJ2-6	TRBD1	CASSWDSSSGANVLTF	TGTGCCAGCAGTTGGGACAGTAGCTCTGGGGCCAACGTCCTGACTTTC
.	TRBV5-4	TRBJ2-6	TRBD1	CASSFAQGQGASGANVLTF	TGTGCCAGCAGTTTCGCCCAGGGACAGGGAGCCTCTGGGGCCAACGTCCTGACTTTC
.	TRBV10-3	TRBJ1-2	TRBD1	CAIARPQGGEGYTF	TGTGCCATCGCCCGACCTCAGGGGGGCGAAGGCTACACCTTC
.	TRBV6-6	TRBJ2-2	.	CASSYSSPNTGELFF	TGTGCCAGCAGTTATTCTAGCCCGAACACCGGGGAGCTGTTTTTT
.	TRBV4-1	TRBJ2-4	.	CASSQVWARVSLAKNIQYF	TGCGCCAGCAGCCAAGTGTGGGCGAGGGTCAGCCTAGCCAAAAACATTCAGTACTTC
.	TRBV4-2	TRBJ2-5	.	CASSQETAAGETQYF	TGTGCCAGCAGCCAAGAGACGGCTGCCGGGGAGACCCAGTACTTC
.	TRBV9	TRBJ2-7	TRBD2	CASSTGLASYEQYF	TGTGCCAGCAGCACTGGACTAGCTTCCTACGAGCAGTACTTC